The 12 T cell receptor beta chains below come from one sample, sequenced in a study of OX40 agonist ivuxolimab in advanced cancers. Produced via immunoSEQ multiplex PCR; TCRdb's table is partial and in-frame only. The sample lists 48,000 or so clones; roughly 84% were seen once. Material: CD4+ or CD8+ T cells sorted from blood, obtained in a trial of the OX40 agonist ivuxolimab. These TCRs come from an adult with an advanced solid tumor such as melanoma, head and neck, liver or kidney cancer.

The chain joins TRBV15 to TRBJ2-7, with D maybe TRBD1 (6 bases). In germline, CDR1 is LNHNV, CDR2 YYDKDF (reference sequence). The CDR3 totals 14 residues. The ends were cut back, 0 bases at V and 9 bases at J, with 15 bases in the middle. In DNA form, the CDR3 reads TGTGCCACCAGCAGAGAGGTCGGGATACAGGGGCAGTACTTC. It encodes CATSREVGIQGQYF.

The gene calls are TRBV28 and TRBJ1-5, with 10 bases that match TRBD1. CDR3 length: 16 residues. CDR1 MDHEN and CDR2 SYDVKM come from the germline V gene. J lost 0 bases, V lost 5 bases, and 4 bases had no gene match. The CDR3 DNA reads as TGTGCCAGCAGTCGAGGACAGGGGGTTAGCAATCAGCCCCAGCATTTT. Its translation: CASSRGQGVSNQPQHF.

This chain connects TRBV30 to TRBJ2-5; D remains unclear. This CDR3 is built from 15 residues. Deletions cut 1 base from V and 2 bases from J, with 14 bases between. CDR1 and CDR2 (germline): GTSNPN, SVGIG (reference sequence). CDR3 nucleotides: TGTGCCTGGAGTGGGCTCGGGCAGTATCAAGAGACCCAGTACTTC. The encoded protein is CAWSGLGQYQETQYF.

J is TRBJ2-5 and V is TRBV7-3; D remains unclear. The CDR3 extends over 13 amino acids. The V gene's germline CDR1 is SGHTA and CDR2 FQGTGA. Between the trimmed V and J ends, which lost 1 base and 4 bases, there was a span of 7 bases. CDR3 in amino acids: CASSLMAVETQYF. The CDR3 DNA is TGTGCCAGCAGCTTAATGGCGGTAGAGACCCAGTACTTC.

The chain recombines TRBV6-4 with TRBJ2-1; no reliable D call. CDR3 size: 14 residues. V was trimmed by 1 base and J by 5 bases, leaving 9 bases between them. The V gene's germline CDR1 is MRHNA and CDR2 SNTAGT. The CDR3 region has the DNA TGTGCCAGCAGTGACTTTCTGGGCCACAATGAGCAGTTCTTC. This encodes CASSDFLGHNEQFF.

The chain has TRBV7-3 and TRBJ2-1; 8 bases match TRBD1. Germline trimming cut 4 bases from V and 0 bases from J; bases unmatched to any gene: 5. The CDR3 spans 16 residues. The germline V gene has CDR1 SGHTA and CDR2 FQGTGA. CDR3 amino acids: CASSSGQGRSYNEQFF. The CDR3 DNA reads as TGTGCCAGCAGCTCAGGACAGGGCCGCTCCTACAATGAGCAGTTCTTC.

This clone was picked up one time. The chain couples TRBV10-3 to TRBJ2-5; 9 bases line up with TRBD1. The junction had 16 bases not matched to a gene; V was cut back by 6 bases and J by 5 bases. Germline-derived CDR1 and CDR2 are ENHRY and SYGVKD. This CDR3 has 17 residues. CDR3 loop: CAISEKGGGTGSETQYF. The CDR3, as DNA: TGTGCCATCAGCGAAAAAGGGGGGGGGACAGGGAGCGAGACCCAGTACTTC.

The CDR3 coding sequence is TGTGCCAGCAGCTTACAGGCGGGGACGGAAGGTACGCAGTATTTT. This codes for CASSLQAGTEGTQYF. The rearrangement links TRBV7-9 to TRBJ2-3; tentatively, D is TRBD2 (6 bases). Trimming took off 2 bases at V and 8 bases at J, with 17 bases between the two ends. Germline assignment: CDR1 SEHNR and CDR2 FQNEAQ (reference sequence). CDR3 length: 15 amino acids. Complete variable domain (other parts from reference TRBV7-9 and TRBJ2-3): DTGVSQNPRHKITKRGQNVTFRCDPISEHNRLYWYRQTLGQGPEFLTYFQNEAQLEKSRLLSDRFSAERPKGSFSTLEIQRTEQGDSAMYLCASSLQAGTEGTQYFGPGTRLTVL.

A few counts support this clone. One end of the junction fails to match germline, which may point to a read error. The rearrangement joins TRBV28 to TRBJ1-2; D is uncertain. The CDR3 has 13 amino acids. Germline CDR1 is MDHEN and CDR2 is SYDVKM. The CDR3 nucleotides are TGTGCCAGCAGCCTGACCCAAAACTACGGCTACACCTTC. Protein sequence: CASSLTQNYGYTF.

The chain carries TRBV7-2 and TRBJ2-3; D gene unclear. The CDR3 extends over 12 amino acids. Trimming stripped 3 bases from V and 1 base from J, with 2 bases between. Per germline, CDR1 SGHTA and CDR2 FQGNSA. The CDR3 DNA is TGTGCCAGCAGCTTTCGCACAGATACGCAGTATTTT. Translating it yields CASSFRTDTQYF.

This clone was seen once. The chain joins TRBV6-4 to TRBJ1-2, with a weak D call TRBD1 (6 bases). The CDR3 totals 15 residues. The germline CDR1 and CDR2 sequences are MRHNA and SNTAGT. The ends were cut back, 4 bases at V and 5 bases at J, with 17 bases in the middle. The CDR3 coding sequence is TGTGCCAGCAGTGGGATGGGGGGCGATTTATATGGCTACACCTTC. Translation gives CASSGMGGDLYGYTF.

CDR3 DNA: TGTGCCAGCAGCAAATTTGGGGAGCCGAATTCACCCCTCCACTTT. Amino acid sequence: CASSKFGEPNSPLHF. The chain recombines TRBV21-1 with TRBJ1-6. TRBV21-1 is an annotated pseudogene. The CDR3 length is 15 residues.